This T cell receptor (beta chain) was recorded in a study of immune evolution from preneoplasia to lung adenocarcinoma. Study-level background: HLA loss of heterozygosity: around 6.5% AIS, approximately 15% MIA, about 32% ADC, none AAH. Study results and caveats: From normal lung to invasive adenocarcinoma, top clone frequencies appeared to decrease. Highest clonality occurred in KRAS-mutant, not EGFR-mutant or double wild-type, nodules.

A word on this clone: Antigen unknown.

V was trimmed by 4 bases and J by 4 bases, leaving 9 bases between them. Germline V lookup: CDR1 SGHNT, CDR2 YYREEE (reference sequence). The CDR3 runs 13 residues. Between the mid-2010s and the late 2010s, patients underwent resection in Japan or China. Repertoires were generated with immunoSEQ multiplex PCR, while TCRdb's copy carries only in-frame clones and drops some. The sample holds under 9,500 clones; under 90% are singletons and the top ten take 7.5% to 9.5%. This sequence joins TRBV5-4 and TRBJ1-3; no definite D call. This TCR came from a person between 45 and 65 years old with lung adenocarcinoma. Sequencing was done on a sample of FFPE invasive lung adenocarcinoma tissue. The CDR3 nucleotides read TGTGCCAGCAGCCAAGAAGAAGGAAACACCATATATTTT. Translation gives CASSQEEGNTIYF.